The 20 T cell receptor beta chains reported below all come from one sample, sequenced in a study of shared clonotypes between healthy human individuals. Sequencing was performed with immunoSEQ multiplex PCR; in TCRdb, only in-frame clones are kept and a portion is missing. Counted here are about 710,000 clones, roughly 72% occurring once; the ten biggest clones make up more than 1.5%. Sequenced: memory CD4+ T cells sorted from blood. This sample's subset: CD45RA-negative fraction. The source is a woman in her 30s in good health.

The V call is TRBV19, the J call TRBJ1-5, with D unclear. V was trimmed by 4 bases and J by 4 bases, leaving 8 bases between them. The germline CDR1 and CDR2 sequences are LNHDA and SQIVND (reference sequence). CDR3 size: 13 residues. The DNA for the CDR3 is TGTGCCAGTAGTAATCAGATTAATCAGCCCCAGCATTTT. This gives the protein CASSNQINQPQHF.

The V call is TRBV5-6, the J call TRBJ2-7; tentatively, D is TRBD2 (5 bases). The CDR3 totals 15 residues. The ends were cut back, 4 bases at V and 0 bases at J, with 14 bases in the middle. Germline V gives CDR1 SGHDT, CDR2 YYEEEE. CDR3: CASSRRGAVSYEQYF. In nucleotides, the CDR3 is TGTGCCAGCAGCCGAAGAGGAGCGGTCTCCTACGAGCAGTACTTC. The variable domain in full, with the rest retrieved from reference TRBV5-6 and TRBJ2-7, is DAGVTQSPTHLIKTRGQQVTLRCSPKSGHDTVSWYQQALGQGPQFIFQYYEEEERQRGNFPDRFSGHQFPNYSSELNVNALLLGDSALYLCASSRRGAVSYEQYFGPGTRLTVT.

The chain is built from TRBV18 and TRBJ2-5; 9 bases map to TRBD2. V gave up 3 bases and J gave up 2 bases; unmatched junction bases: 10. CDR3 length: 17 residues. Germline V gene data show CDR1 as KGHSH and CDR2 as LQKENI. The CDR3 region has the DNA TGTGCCAGCTCACCGAGTACCGGACTAGCGCATCAAGAGACCCAGTACTTC. This translates into CASSPSTGLAHQETQYF.

The J gene is TRBJ1-4, the V gene TRBV4-1; no reliable D call. This CDR3 comprises 16 residues. Germline lookup yields CDR1 MGHRA and CDR2 YSYEKL. Trimming pared 2 bases from V and 0 bases from J, leaving 10 bases between. The CDR3 DNA is TGCGCCAGCAGCCAACTTCAGATGACAACTAATGAAAAACTGTTTTTT. It is translated as CASSQLQMTTNEKLFF.

The CDR3 DNA reads TGTGCCAGTAGTCACGCGACGGCTGCAACTAATGAAAAACTGTTTTTT. Translated: CASSHATAATNEKLFF. The chain joins TRBV19 to TRBJ1-4; D call uncertain. CDR3 length: 16 amino acids. Per the germline V gene, CDR1 is LNHDA and CDR2 is SQIVND (reference sequence). Trimming cost V 5 bases and J 0 bases, with 13 bases left between them.

The rearrangement links TRBV2 to TRBJ2-2; 9 nucleotides align to TRBD2. Germline trimming cut 7 bases from V and 7 bases from J; bases unmatched to any gene: 19. Germline CDR1 and CDR2: SNHLY and FYNNEI. This CDR3 is 18 amino acids long. This CDR3 reads CASTRPGTSHPRGGELFF. The CDR3 coding sequence is TGTGCCAGCACAAGGCCCGGGACTAGCCACCCACGGGGCGGGGAGCTGTTTTTT.

CDR3 in DNA: TGTGCCAGCAGCCGACGCGGGGGTCCAGATACGCAGTATTTT. Residues: CASSRRGGPDTQYF. The J gene is TRBJ2-3, the V gene TRBV5-4; 7 bases align to TRBD2. V shed 4 bases, J shed 4 bases, and the junction held 6 bases outside the gene matches. The CDR3 spans 14 residues. CDR1 and CDR2 (germline): SGHNT, YYREEE (reference sequence). Based on the CDR3 plus reference TRBV5-4 and TRBJ2-3, the full variable domain is ETGVTQSPTHLIKTRGQQVTLRCSSQSGHNTVSWYQQALGQGPQFIFQYYREEENGRGNFPPRFSGLQFPNYSSELNVNALELDDSALYLCASSRRGGPDTQYFGPGTRLTVL.

The sample holds a few counts of this clone. V gene TRBV6-1 combines with J gene TRBJ2-2; 7 bases are a match to TRBD2. The J segment lost 6 bases and the V segment lost 7 bases, leaving 2 bases of the junction unmatched. The CDR3 sequence is 12 residues long. Germline CDR1 reads MNHNS; CDR2 reads SASEGT. In DNA form, the CDR3 reads TGTGCCAGCAATCGGGGGGCCGGGGAGCTGTTTTTT. It yields the protein CASNRGAGELFF.

In this sample, this clone turned up many times. V is TRBV19 and J is TRBJ2-6, with 9 nucleotides matching TRBD1. V shed 6 bases, J shed 0 bases, and the junction held 9 bases outside the gene matches. The V gene's germline CDR1 is LNHDA and CDR2 SQIVND (reference sequence). The CDR3 is 18 residues long. DNA of the CDR3: TGTGCCAGTAGCCCCTCCGGGACAGGGTTCTCTGGGGCCAACGTCCTGACTTTC. Amino acids: CASSPSGTGFSGANVLTF. The full variable domain, rest sourced from reference TRBV19 and TRBJ2-6, is DGGITQSPKYLFRKEGQNVTLSCEQNLNHDAMYWYRQDPGQGLRLIYYSQIVNDFQKGDIAEGYSVSREKKESFPLTVTSAQKNPTAFYLCASSPSGTGFSGANVLTFGAGSRLTVL.

The CDR3 coding sequence is TGTGCCAGCAGTGACCAGGTTGGAGAGACCCAGTACTTC. This encodes CASSDQVGETQYF. The gene calls are TRBV6-1 and TRBJ2-5; D ambiguous. V was trimmed by 3 bases and J by 4 bases, leaving 9 bases between them. Germline CDR1 reads MNHNS; CDR2 reads SASEGT. The CDR3 has 13 amino acids.

V gene TRBV27 combines with J gene TRBJ2-1, with TRBD2 identical over 10 bases. V trimming: 6 bases; J trimming: 10 bases; junction bases outside the gene matches: 6. The CDR3 length is 13 residues. Germline V gene data show CDR1 as MNHEY and CDR2 as SMNVEV (reference sequence). CDR3 DNA sequence: TGTGCCAGCAGAACCGGGACTAGCGACGAGCAGTTCTTC. This codes for CASRTGTSDEQFF.

The rearrangement uses TRBV6-6 and TRBJ2-3; either TRBD1 or TRBD2 may fit D (5 bases each). Germline V gene sequence: CDR1 MNHNY, CDR2 SVGAGI (reference sequence). Trimming cost V 8 bases and J 2 bases, with 11 bases left between them. The CDR3 is made up of 13 amino acids. The CDR3 DNA sequence: TGTGCCAGCGAAGGGACCTTCACAGATACGCAGTATTTT. This encodes CASEGTFTDTQYF.

This sequence joins TRBV28 and TRBJ2-7; 8 bases map to TRBD1. Germline values: CDR1 MDHEN, CDR2 SYDVKM. V shed 6 bases, J shed 3 bases, and the junction held 4 bases outside the gene matches. This CDR3 has 13 residues. The CDR3 loop reads CASRKGQGYEQYF. CDR3 DNA sequence: TGTGCCAGCAGAAAAGGACAGGGCTACGAGCAGTACTTC.

J is TRBJ1-1 and V is TRBV7-9, with TRBD1 matching over 8 bases. V shed 5 bases, J shed 7 bases, and the junction held 12 bases outside the gene matches. CDR1 SEHNR and CDR2 FQNEAQ come from the germline V gene (reference sequence). The CDR3 totals 15 residues. This CDR3 reads CASSRNPGGYGEAFF. Here the CDR3 DNA reads TGTGCCAGCAGCCGAAATCCAGGGGGCTACGGTGAAGCTTTCTTT. Full variable domain (rest looked up from reference TRBV7-9 and TRBJ1-1): DTGVSQNPRHKITKRGQNVTFRCDPISEHNRLYWYRQTLGQGPEFLTYFQNEAQLEKSRLLSDRFSAERPKGSFSTLEIQRTEQGDSAMYLCASSRNPGGYGEAFFGQGTRLTVV.

This clone has ten or more counts. The rearrangement joins TRBV5-6 to TRBJ2-3; possible D gene TRBD2, 5 bases. CDR1 is SGHDT and CDR2 is YYEEEE in the germline V gene. Trimming cost V 5 bases and J 2 bases, with 15 bases left between them. The CDR3 has 15 residues. The CDR3 DNA reads TGTGCCAGCAGGAAGGACTCAAAACACACAGATACGCAGTATTTT. Its translation: CASRKDSKHTDTQYF.

This clone was seen only once. This chain links TRBV7-4 with TRBJ2-3, with 9 bases matching TRBD2. CDR3 size: 16 residues. Germline V gene sequence: CDR1 SGHVT, CDR2 SQSDAQ. V shed 7 bases and J 3 bases; nucleotides not matched to a gene: 11. For the CDR3, the DNA is TGTGCCAGCAACGACAACCATAGCGGGAGAACAGATACGCAGTATTTT. It encodes CASNDNHSGRTDTQYF.

The chain uses TRBV27 and TRBJ1-4; D possibly corresponds to TRBD1 (6 bases). The CDR3 is 15 amino acids. Germline V gene sequence: CDR1 MNHEY, CDR2 SMNVEV (reference sequence). Trimming took 0 bases from V and 5 from J, leaving 10 bases between them. The CDR3 nucleotides read TGTGCCAGCAGTTTATCACAGGGAGGGAATGAAAAACTGTTTTTT. Translation gives CASSLSQGGNEKLFF. Full variable domain (rest looked up from reference TRBV27 and TRBJ1-4): EAQVTQNPRYLITVTGKKLTVTCSQNMNHEYMSWYRQDPGLGLRQIYYSMNVEVTDKGDVPEGYKVSRKEKRNFPLILESPSPNQTSLYFCASSLSQGGNEKLFFGSGTQLSVL.

This chain uses TRBV29-1 with TRBJ2-1; D gene unclear. V dropped 2 bases and J dropped 1 base, with 12 bases sitting between them. Germline V gene data show CDR1 as SQVTM and CDR2 as ANQGSEA. The CDR3 runs to 15 residues. The CDR3 here is CSVESWQESYNEQFF. The CDR3 bases are TGCAGCGTTGAATCCTGGCAGGAATCCTACAATGAGCAGTTCTTC.

The chain employs TRBV27 and TRBJ1-2, with D possibly TRBD1 on 5 matching bases. This CDR3 spans 13 amino acids. Germline V lookup: CDR1 MNHEY, CDR2 SMNVEV (reference sequence). V lost 6 bases and J 3 bases, leaving 11 bases between the germline ends. In nucleotides, the CDR3 is TGTGCCAGCAGGGGGGTCTCAGACTATGGCTACACCTTC. It codes for CASRGVSDYGYTF.

The chain couples TRBV6-4 to TRBJ2-1, with D perhaps assigned TRBD1 or TRBD2 (5 bases each). The CDR3 sequence is 14 residues long. The V gene's germline CDR1 is MRHNA and CDR2 SNTAGT. V lost 4 bases to trimming and J lost 6 bases, with 13 bases between them. The CDR3 sequence is CASSVAGTGNEQFF. In DNA form, the CDR3 reads TGTGCCAGCAGTGTCGCAGGGACGGGCAATGAGCAGTTCTTC.